The sequence of this T cell receptor beta chain was determined in a study of blood T cell repertoires in COVID-19. Measured with immunoSEQ multiplex PCR; TCRdb has only the in-frame clones, and not every one. The sample includes approximately 300,000 clones, 90% of them seen just once. V lost 2 bases and J lost 6, with 21 bases in between. CDR3 length: 17 amino acids. CDR1 and CDR2 (germline): SGHRS, YFSETQ. V usage is TRBV5-1 and J usage is TRBJ2-1, with D tentatively TRBD2 (6 bases). Sequencing was performed on peripheral blood. The TCR sequence derives from a woman between 35 and 50 years old with COVID-19, enrolled during active disease. CDR3 sequence: CASSLDPSGVGSNEQFF. The CDR3 nucleotides read TGCGCCAGCAGCTTAGACCCTTCGGGAGTCGGGAGCAATGAGCAGTTCTTC. Combining the CDR3 with reference TRBV5-1 and TRBJ2-1 gives the whole variable domain KAGVTQTPRYLIKTRGQQVTLSCSPISGHRSVSWYQQTPGQGLQFLFEYFSETQRNKGNFPGRFSGRQFSNSRSEMNVSTLELGDSALYLCASSLDPSGVGSNEQFFGPGTRLTVL.